The 16 T cell receptor beta chains below come from one sample, sequenced in a study of Ad26.COV2.S vaccination and SARS-CoV-2 variants. Treatment here: 19 received Ad26.COV2.S at low or high dose, single or two shots; roughly five received placebo; per-sample allocation not given. Specimen acquisition occurred on day 63 following the initial vaccine or placebo injection. Generated by immunoSEQ multiplex PCR, the TCRdb table keeps only in-frame clones and is missing some. Of hundreds of thousands of clones listed, around 89% were seen once; the top ten hold approximately 1.5%. The starting material was peripheral blood, obtained in a trial of Ad26.COV2.S vaccine versus placebo. All receptors come from a person between 18 and 60 years old who received the Ad26.COV2.S COVID-19 vaccine or a placebo.

This clone was detected a few times. The chain links TRBV27 to TRBJ2-7, with 7 positions matching TRBD1. The trim removed 4 bases at V and 2 bases at J, leaving 5 bases unmatched. This CDR3 region has 14 residues. CDR1 MNHEY and CDR2 SMNVEV come from the germline V gene (reference sequence). In nucleotides, the CDR3 is TGTGCCAGCAGTTGGGACAGATTCACCTACGAGCAGTACTTC. This translates into CASSWDRFTYEQYF.

This clone showed up just once. CDR3 residues: CASSLFRTEAFF. The DNA for the CDR3 is TGTGCCAGCAGCTTATTTCGGACTGAAGCTTTCTTT. V and J are TRBV11-2 and TRBJ1-1; no reliable D call. The germline V gene encodes CDR1 SGHAT and CDR2 FQNNGV. The ends were cut back, 2 bases at V and 5 bases at J, with 6 bases in the middle. There are 12 residues in the CDR3. Together with reference TRBV11-2 and TRBJ1-1, the CDR3 gives the full variable domain: EAGVAQSPRYKIIEKRQSVAFWCNPISGHATLYWYQQILGQGPKLLIQFQNNGVVDDSQLPKDRFSAERLKGVDSTLKIQPAKLEDSAVYLCASSLFRTEAFFGQGTRLTVV.

The rearrangement joins TRBV4-3 to TRBJ2-7, with D tentatively TRBD2 (6 bases). V shed 4 bases and J shed 0 bases, with 16 bases lying between them. The CDR3 loop spans 16 amino acids. From germline, CDR1 is LGHNA and CDR2 YSLEER. In DNA form, the CDR3 reads TGCGCCAGCAGCCGGGGGAGGACTGTGAGCTCCTACGAGCAGTACTTC. Protein: CASSRGRTVSSYEQYF.

For this clone: In the same sample, other DNA sequences code for this CDR3. This chain joins TRBV9 and TRBJ2-1; tentative D call: TRBD2 (6 bases). V lost 0 bases to trimming and J lost 0 bases, with 7 bases between them. This CDR3 is built from 15 residues. Germline V gene lookup returns CDR1 SGDLS and CDR2 YYNGEE. Here the CDR3 DNA reads TGTGCCAGCAGCGTAGTCGGGAGCTCCTACAATGAGCAGTTCTTC. It encodes CASSVVGSSYNEQFF.

This sequence joins TRBV9 and TRBJ2-5, with unresolved D. CDR3 length: 14 residues. V was pared by 0 bases and J by 4 bases, with 10 bases between. Looked up from germline, CDR1 is SGDLS and CDR2 is YYNGEE. The CDR3 DNA sequence: TGTGCCAGCAGCGTAGGGTGGGCCCGAGAGACCCAGTACTTC. Its protein product is CASSVGWARETQYF.

This clone was counted once. The V and J genes are TRBV6-5 and TRBJ1-5, with TRBD1 identical over 9 bases. This CDR3 is built from 15 residues. V lost 5 bases to trimming and J lost 2 bases; unmatched junction nucleotides: 4. CDR1 is MNHEY, CDR2 SVGAGI, per germline. The CDR3 loop is CASSLDRGGNQPQHF. CDR3 sequence (DNA): TGTGCCAGCAGTCTGGACAGGGGAGGCAATCAGCCCCAGCATTTT.

In this sample, this clone is large. The chain joins TRBV3-1 (or the pseudogene TRBV3-2) to TRBJ2-1; no clear D. The CDR3 contains 14 residues. The V end was cut by 1 base, the J end by 6 bases, with 10 bases between. The germline gives CDR1 LGHDT, CDR2 YNNKEL (reference sequence). The CDR3 DNA reads as TGTGCCAGCAGCCAAGTTTCGTCGGGCAATGAGCAGTTCTTC. Its protein product is CASSQVSSGNEQFF.

This sequence joins TRBV9 and TRBJ2-1, with 7 bases matching TRBD2. V was pared by 0 bases and J by 8 bases, with 11 bases of the junction left unmatched. Per germline, CDR1 SGDLS and CDR2 YYNGEE. This CDR3 is built from 16 residues. CDR3 loop: CASSVGGGFAADEQFF. The DNA for the CDR3 is TGTGCCAGCAGCGTAGGCGGGGGATTCGCAGCGGATGAGCAGTTCTTC.

The chain carries TRBV21-1 and TRBJ2-1; the table's D call, TRBD2, was not checked against the DNA. TRBV21-1 is listed as a pseudogene. The CDR3 is 18 amino acids. The CDR3, as DNA: TGTGCCAGCAGCAAAGGTCAGCGGGAGGGTACAAAACTCCGTGAGCAGTTCTTC. It codes for CASSKGQREGTKLREQFF.

The chain carries TRBV12-5 and TRBJ2-2; D is possibly TRBD1 or TRBD2 (5 bases each). Trimming cost V 1 base and J 6 bases, with 21 bases left between them. The CDR3 is 18 amino acids. Germline V gene lookup returns CDR1 LGHNT and CDR2 FRNRAP. The DNA of the CDR3 is TGTGCTAGTGGTTTGGCGCTTAACCCCGGGACCCACCCCGGGGAGCTGTTTTTT. This codes for CASGLALNPGTHPGELFF.

The J gene is TRBJ2-2, the V gene TRBV5-4; 10 nucleotides match TRBD2. V shed 4 bases, J shed 4 bases, and the junction held 7 bases outside the gene matches. Per germline, CDR1 SGHNT and CDR2 YYREEE (reference sequence). The length of the CDR3 is 16 residues. DNA for the CDR3: TGTGCCAGCAGCCGTAGCGGGGGGTCGAGCACCGGGGAGCTGTTTTTT. Translating gives CASSRSGGSSTGELFF.

The chain couples TRBV12-5 to TRBJ2-2, with no clear D. Germline V gene data show CDR1 as LGHNT and CDR2 as FRNRAP. This CDR3 has 16 residues. Trimming left V 5 bases short and J 0 bases short, with 13 bases between. The DNA for the CDR3 is TGTGCTAGTGGTCCCTTCGTGAACGCGAACACCGGGGAGCTGTTTTTT. Amino acid sequence: CASGPFVNANTGELFF.

This clone was counted only a few times. The chain joins TRBV30 to TRBJ1-3; 7 bases match TRBD1. CDR3 length: 15 residues. Per the germline V gene, CDR1 is GTSNPN and CDR2 is SVGIG (reference sequence). V shed 7 bases, J shed 2 bases, and the junction held 11 bases outside the gene matches. CDR3 in amino acids: CAFRRDRVPGNTIYF. The CDR3 DNA follows: TGTGCCTTCCGACGAGACAGGGTTCCTGGAAACACCATATATTTT. The full variable domain, in which reference TRBV30 and TRBJ1-3 provide the parts outside the CDR3, is SQTIHQWPATLVQPVGSPLSLECTVEGTSNPNLYWYRQAAGRGLQLLFYSVGIGQISSEVPQNLSASRPQDRQFILSSKKLLLSDSGFYLCAFRRDRVPGNTIYFGEGSWLTVV.

The chain is built from TRBV7-2 and TRBJ1-5; D is possibly TRBD1 (6 bases). The CDR3 spans 15 residues. The germline V gene has CDR1 SGHTA and CDR2 FQGNSA. V was clipped by 3 bases and J by 0 bases, with 9 bases between them. CDR3 DNA: TGTGCCAGCAGCTTCGGACAGAGTAGCAATCAGCCCCAGCATTTT. The encoded protein is CASSFGQSSNQPQHF.

The chain couples TRBV4-1 to TRBJ1-1; D not certain. CDR3 length: 14 residues. Germline lookup yields CDR1 MGHRA and CDR2 YSYEKL. The V end lost 3 bases, the J end lost 5 bases, and 13 bases lay between the germline ends. The CDR3 here is CASSHPTVATEAFF. The DNA for the CDR3 is TGCGCCAGCAGCCACCCGACCGTCGCTACTGAAGCTTTCTTT.

The chain recombines TRBV29-1 with TRBJ2-1; tentatively, D is TRBD1 or TRBD2 (6 bases each). In germline, CDR1 is SQVTM, CDR2 ANQGSEA. This CDR3 is 13 amino acids long. DNA for the CDR3: TGCATCGTCGGGGGCCATTTTAGCGGTGAGCAGTTCTTC. This translates into CIVGGHFSGEQFF.